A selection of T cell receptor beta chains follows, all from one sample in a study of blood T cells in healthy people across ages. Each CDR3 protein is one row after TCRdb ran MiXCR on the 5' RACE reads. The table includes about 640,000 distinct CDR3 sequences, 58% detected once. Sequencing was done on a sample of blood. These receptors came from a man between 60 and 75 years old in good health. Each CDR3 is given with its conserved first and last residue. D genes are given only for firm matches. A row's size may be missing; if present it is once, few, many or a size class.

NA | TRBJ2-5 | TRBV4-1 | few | TGCGCCAGCAGCCAAACAAACACAGGGCGCGGAGAGACCCAGTACTTC | CASSQTNTGRGETQYF
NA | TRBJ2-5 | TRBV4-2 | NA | TGTGCCAGCAGCCAAGAAGCGGGGCAGGGGGAGCAGTACTTC | CASSQEAGQGEQYF
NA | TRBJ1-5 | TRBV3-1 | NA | TGTGCCAGCAGCCAGGGCTGGGCAGGGATGTATCAGCCCCAGCATTTT | CASSQGWAGMYQPQHF
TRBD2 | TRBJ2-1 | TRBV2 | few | TGTGCCAGCAGGTCGGGGGGGCTGGCTGCGCAGTTCTTC | CASRSGGLAAQFF
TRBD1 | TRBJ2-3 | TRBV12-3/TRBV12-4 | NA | TGTGCCAGCAGCCGTACAGGGGGAGATACGCAGTATTTT | CASSRTGGDTQYF
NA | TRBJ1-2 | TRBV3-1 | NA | TGTGCCAGCAGCCATAGGGCGTGGGGCTACACCTTC | CASSHRAWGYTF
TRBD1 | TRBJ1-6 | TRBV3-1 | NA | TGTGCCAGCAGCCAAGGAGACCGACAGGGGGGCTCACCCCTCCACTTT | CASSQGDRQGGSPLHF
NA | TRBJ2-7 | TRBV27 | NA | TGTGCCAGCAGTAAGGGACTCGGACATCACTACGAGCAGTACTTC | CASSKGLGHHYEQYF
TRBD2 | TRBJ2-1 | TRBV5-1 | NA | TGCGCCAGCAGCCCCCAGGGAGCGGGGGGTGTCGATGAGCAGTTCTTC | CASSPQGAGGVDEQFF
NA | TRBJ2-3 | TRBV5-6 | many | TGTGCCAGCAGCCCGACAGCTAGCAGCACAGATACGCAGTATTTT | CASSPTASSTDTQYF
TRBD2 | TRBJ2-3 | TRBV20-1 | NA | TGCAGTGCGGTGACTAGCTTCACAGATACGCAGTATTTT | CSAVTSFTDTQYF
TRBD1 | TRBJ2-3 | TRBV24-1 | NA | TGTGCCACCGGACAGGGGGACACAGATACGCAGTATTTT | CATGQGDTDTQYF
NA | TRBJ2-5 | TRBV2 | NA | TGTGCCAGCAGTGAAGAGGCAGGGTGGGAGACCCAGTACTTC | CASSEEAGWETQYF
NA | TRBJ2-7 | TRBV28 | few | TGTGCCAGCAGACCCACCAACAGGGTAGGCGAGCAGTACTTC | CASRPTNRVGEQYF
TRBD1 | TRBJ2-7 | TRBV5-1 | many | TGCGCCAGCAGCGCACTACAGGGGGCAATGCGGGAGCAGTACTTC | CASSALQGAMREQYF
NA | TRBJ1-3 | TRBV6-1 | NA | TGTGCCAGCGGACAGAAGCGGGGCTCTGGAAACACCATATATTTT | CASGQKRGSGNTIYF
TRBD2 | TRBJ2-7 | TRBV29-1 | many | TGCAGCGCTAGCGGGGGCCAAACCTACGAGCAGTACTTC | CSASGGQTYEQYF
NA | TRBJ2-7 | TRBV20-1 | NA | TGCAGTGCTTCGGGCCCGCTAGGGTACAATGAGCAGTACTTC | CSASGPLGYNEQYF
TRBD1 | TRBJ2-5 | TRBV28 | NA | TGTGCCAGCAGCTACGGGACAGGGCGGACTGAGACCCAGTACTTC | CASSYGTGRTETQYF
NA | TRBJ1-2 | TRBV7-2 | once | TGTGCCAGCAGCTCCGGACTGACTTCTCTTTATGGCTACACCTTC | CASSSGLTSLYGYTF
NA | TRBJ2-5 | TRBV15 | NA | TGTGCCACCAGCAGAGATAGGGGACCAGTAGAGACCCAGTACTTC | CATSRDRGPVETQYF
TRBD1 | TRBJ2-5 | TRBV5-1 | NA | TGCGCCAGCAGCTTGTCGACAGGGGAATTTGAGACCCAGTACTTC | CASSLSTGEFETQYF
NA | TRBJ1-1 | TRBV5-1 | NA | TGCGCCAGCAGCTTGGATGCGGGAGGGGACACTGAAGCTTTCTTT | CASSLDAGGDTEAFF
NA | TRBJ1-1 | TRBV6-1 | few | TGTGCCAGCAGTGAACTGAGGAACACTGAAGCTTTCTTT | CASSELRNTEAFF
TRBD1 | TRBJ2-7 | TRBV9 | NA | TGTGCCAGCAGCGTGGAACAGGGGGCAAACGAGCAGTACTTC | CASSVEQGANEQYF
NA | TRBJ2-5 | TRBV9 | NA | TGTGCCAGCAGCGTAGCCCCGTCTGAAGAGACCCAGTACTTC | CASSVAPSEETQYF
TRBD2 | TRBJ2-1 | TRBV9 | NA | TGTGCCAGCAGCGGGAGCGGGAGTCGGGGTGAGCAGTTCTTC | CASSGSGSRGEQFF
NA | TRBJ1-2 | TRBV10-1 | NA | TGCGCCAGCAGTGAGTCTGTCGGAGTATCCATGGGCTACACCTTC | CASSESVGVSMGYTF
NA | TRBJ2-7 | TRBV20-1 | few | TGCAGTGCTAGTGGCGGAGGGTACGAGCAGTACTTC | CSASGGGYEQYF
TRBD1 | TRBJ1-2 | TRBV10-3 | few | TGTGCCATCAGCATAAGGACAGGGAATGGCTACACCTTC | CAISIRTGNGYTF
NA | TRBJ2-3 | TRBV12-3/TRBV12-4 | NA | TGTGCCAGCAGTTTAGTGTCCGCAGATACGCAGTATTTT | CASSLVSADTQYF
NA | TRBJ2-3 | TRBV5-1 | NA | TGCGCCAGCAGCGGGCAGAGTAGCACAGATACGCAGTATTTT | CASSGQSSTDTQYF
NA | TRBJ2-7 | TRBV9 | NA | TGTGCCAGCAGCGAATGCCGGGGGATCAACGAGCAGTACTTC | CASSECRGINEQYF
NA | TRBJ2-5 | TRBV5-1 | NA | TGCGCCAGCAGACCTCCGGGAGAAGACGCCAAGACCCAGTACTTC | CASRPPGEDAKTQYF
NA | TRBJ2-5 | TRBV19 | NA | TGTGCCAGTAGTATAGATCTGGAGACCCAGTACTTC | CASSIDLETQYF
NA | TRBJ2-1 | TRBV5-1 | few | TGCGCCAGCAGCTGGGGGCCGGGCACGCAAAGGGGTGAGCAGTTCTTC | CASSWGPGTQRGEQFF
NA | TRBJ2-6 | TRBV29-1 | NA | TGCAGCGTTACAGGGACTGGAGGGGCCAACGTCCTGACTTTC | CSVTGTGGANVLTF
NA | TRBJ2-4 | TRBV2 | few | TGTGCCAGCAGTGAAGCGCGGGACAGAGCCAAAAACATTCAGTACTTC | CASSEARDRAKNIQYF
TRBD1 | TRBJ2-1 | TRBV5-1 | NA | TGCGCCAGCAGCTCCCGCGGGGACAGGGGGCTAGGTGAGCAGTTCTTC | CASSSRGDRGLGEQFF
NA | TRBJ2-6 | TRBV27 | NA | TGTGCCAGCAGTCAATGGCAATCTGGGGCCAACGTCCTGACTTTC | CASSQWQSGANVLTF
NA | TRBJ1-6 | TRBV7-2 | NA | TGTGCCAGCAGCTGGTCTAGATCGGGTAATTCACCCCTCCACTTT | CASSWSRSGNSPLHF
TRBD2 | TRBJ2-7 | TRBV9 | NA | TGTGCCAGCAGCTTAGCTAGCGGGAGGGCCTACGAGCAGTACTTC | CASSLASGRAYEQYF
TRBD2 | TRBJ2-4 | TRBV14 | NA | TGTGCCAGCAGCCACCTGGGACTAGCCGTGAGGGAGCAGTACTTC | CASSHLGLAVREQYF
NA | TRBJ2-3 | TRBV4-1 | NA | TGCGCCAGCAGCCCTTCCGGGGGGCAAAGGGGAGATACGCAGTATTTT | CASSPSGGQRGDTQYF
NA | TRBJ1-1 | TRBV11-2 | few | TGTGCCAGCAGCCATAACCGACAGGCTGTAAGTGGAGCTTTCTTT | CASSHNRQAVSGAFF
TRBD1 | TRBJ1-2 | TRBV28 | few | TGTGCCAGCAGTTACTCGGGGACAGTGGACTATGGCTACACCTTC | CASSYSGTVDYGYTF
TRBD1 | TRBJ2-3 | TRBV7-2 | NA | TGTGCCAGCAGCCTTGACAGGGGGCGGGATACGCAGTATTTT | CASSLDRGRDTQYF
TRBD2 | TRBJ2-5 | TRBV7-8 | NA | TGTGCCAGCAGCTTAGGGTTCCTAGCGGGGCCCGGGACCCAGTACTTC | CASSLGFLAGPGTQYF
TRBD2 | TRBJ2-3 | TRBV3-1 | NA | TGTGCCAGCAGCCACCATCTAGCGGGAGGCAGCCTCGATACGCAGTATTTT | CASSHHLAGGSLDTQYF
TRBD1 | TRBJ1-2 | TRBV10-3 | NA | TGTGCCATCAGCGGCCGACAGGGTCAGAATGGCTACACCTTC | CAISGRQGQNGYTF
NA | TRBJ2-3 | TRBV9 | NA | TGTGCCAGCAGCCCAGGCAGGGGTGGGAATACGCAGTATTTT | CASSPGRGGNTQYF